This T cell receptor (beta chain) was sequenced for a study of post-analysis software for immune sequencing data. The study, taken as a whole, reports: Those with multiple sclerosis, the patient group, showed significantly lower normalized Chao1 diversity than controls. Relative to controls, patients had several TRBV segments at higher frequency, with TRBV5-6, TRBV5-1 and TRBV20-1 among these.

Prepared libraries of TCR beta cDNA carried unique molecular identifiers. The authors obtained 500,000 or so cDNA molecules from roughly 1.1 to 9.2 million T cells. TCRdb ran MiXCR on the PCR reads and lists one entry per CDR3 protein. The data show around 710,000 distinct CDR3 sequences, roughly 46% seen once. Trimming pared 1 base from V and 6 bases from J, leaving 21 bases between. This CDR3 spans 17 amino acids. CDR1 is SGHTA and CDR2 is FQGTGA in the germline V gene. About this clonotype: Its antigen remains unknown.

Material: blood. The chain carries TRBV7-3 and TRBJ1-2, with D possibly matching TRBD1 (6 bases). The clonotype was recovered from a girl under 18 with multiple sclerosis. The CDR3 DNA sequence: TGTGCCAGCAGCTTAATGGGACGGGTAGGGGGTGAAGATGGCTACACCTTC. This translates into CASSLMGRVGGEDGYTF.